Included here is one TCR beta chain sequence, with context. Its antigen is unidentified. This entry comes from a study of T cell repertoires in cytomegalovirus infection. As for the study in general: Well-studied HLA-B-restricted epitopes and recently identified HLA-C-restricted epitopes of CMV were both used in the study. Both a matching HLA type and CMV infection were indicated by public TCR beta signatures. Study observations and caveats: The ex vivo response showed dominance by HLA-C-restricted CMV-specific TCR beta clonotypes. There were carriers of CMV plus the relevant HLA, and cumulative public TCR beta family frequency identified them.

TCRdb fed the reads into MiXCR, producing one record per CDR3 protein. The data show a few hundred thousand distinct CDR3 sequences, with 35% to 50% seen just once and 48% held by the top ten. The CDR3 has 18 residues. The V and J ends lost 5 bases and 3 bases, in that order; junction bases with no gene match: 13. Germline lookup yields CDR1 SGHTA and CDR2 FQGNSA. This receptor was obtained from a human donor in good health (CMV status not recorded). Some clones in this sample may be carry-over from other donors' samples. The sample here was cultured PBMCs, taken from culture after CMV antigen stimulation. This chain links TRBV7-2 with TRBJ2-3; TRBD2 matches 11 bases. The CDR3 sequence is CASSHTISGGAVTDTQYF. The CDR3 DNA follows: TGTGCCAGCAGCCATACAATTAGCGGGGGGGCCGTGACAGATACGCAGTATTTT.